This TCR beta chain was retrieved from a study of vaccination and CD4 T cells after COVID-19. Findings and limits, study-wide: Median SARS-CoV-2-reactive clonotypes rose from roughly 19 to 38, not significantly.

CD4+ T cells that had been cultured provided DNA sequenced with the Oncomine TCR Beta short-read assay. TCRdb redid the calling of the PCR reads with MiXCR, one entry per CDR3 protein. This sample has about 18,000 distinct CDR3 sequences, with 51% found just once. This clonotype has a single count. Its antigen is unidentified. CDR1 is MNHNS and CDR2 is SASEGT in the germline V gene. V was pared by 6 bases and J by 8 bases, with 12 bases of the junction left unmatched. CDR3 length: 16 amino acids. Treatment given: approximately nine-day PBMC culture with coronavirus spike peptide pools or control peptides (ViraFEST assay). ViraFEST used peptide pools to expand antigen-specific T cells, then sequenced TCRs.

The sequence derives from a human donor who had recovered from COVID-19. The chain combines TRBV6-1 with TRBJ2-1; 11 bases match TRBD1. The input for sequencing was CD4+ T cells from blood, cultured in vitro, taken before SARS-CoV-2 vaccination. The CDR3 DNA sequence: TGTGCCAGCAGACGTTACCGGGACAGGGGGTTTGATGAGCAGTTCTTC. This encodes CASRRYRDRGFDEQFF.